The 16 T cell receptor beta chains below come from one sample, sequenced in a study of T cell clones after liver transplantation. Here immunoSEQ multiplex PCR was the method, and the copy in TCRdb shows in-frame clones only, minus some. The sample has over 50,000 clones; about 88% are singletons. Source: CD4+ T cells from blood, taken before liver transplant. The source of these receptors is a human donor who received a liver transplant.

The rearrangement joins TRBV2 to TRBJ2-7; 8 bases are shared with TRBD2. CDR3 length: 15 amino acids. In germline, CDR1 is SNHLY, CDR2 FYNNEI. V was clipped by 0 bases and J by 3 bases; unmatched bases: 4. The CDR3 protein is CASSEALAGGYEQYF. In DNA form, the CDR3 reads TGTGCCAGCAGTGAAGCGCTAGCGGGTGGCTACGAGCAGTACTTC.

V usage is TRBV5-6 and J usage is TRBJ1-5; D unclear. V was pared by 1 base and J by 6 bases, with 5 bases between. In germline, CDR1 is SGHDT, CDR2 YYEEEE. This CDR3 has 12 amino acids. CDR3 protein: CASSLLGQPQHF. As DNA, the CDR3 is TGTGCCAGCAGCTTGCTAGGTCAGCCCCAGCATTTT.

This clone turned up a few times. The chain employs TRBV19 and TRBJ1-6; possible D gene TRBD1, 5 bases. V was cut by 3 bases and J by 7 bases, with 10 bases left in between. Germline V gene lookup returns CDR1 LNHDA and CDR2 SQIVND (reference sequence). This CDR3 spans 14 amino acids. In nucleotides, the CDR3 is TGTGCCAGTAGTATTGGCAGGGACAATTCACCCCTCCACTTT. Translated: CASSIGRDNSPLHF.

This rearrangement joins TRBV18 to TRBJ2-3; 11 bases map to TRBD1. V trimming: 6 bases; J trimming: 3 bases; junction bases outside the gene matches: 5. Germline CDR1 is KGHSH and CDR2 is LQKENI. The CDR3 loop spans 15 amino acids. Here the CDR3 reads CASSPGTGGTDTQYF. The CDR3 DNA is TGTGCCAGCTCGCCCGGGACAGGGGGTACAGATACGCAGTATTTT. Full variable domain (missing parts from reference TRBV18 and TRBJ2-3): NAGVMQNPRHLVRRRGQEARLRCSPMKGHSHVYWYRQLPEEGLKFMVYLQKENIIDESGMPKERFSAEFPKEGPSILRIQQVVRGDSAAYFCASSPGTGGTDTQYFGPGTRLTVL.

The chain uses TRBV15 and TRBJ2-5, with TRBD2 as a possible D gene (6 bases). The germline V gene encodes CDR1 LNHNV and CDR2 YYDKDF (reference sequence). The CDR3 spans 14 residues. Trimming took 3 bases from V and 5 from J, leaving 13 bases between them. The DNA of the CDR3 is TGTGCCACCAGCAGGACTAGACTAGAGGAGACCCAGTACTTC. This sequence encodes CATSRTRLEETQYF. Combining the CDR3 with reference TRBV15 and TRBJ2-5 gives the whole variable domain DAMVIQNPRYQVTQFGKPVTLSCSQTLNHNVMYWYQQKSSQAPKLLFHYYDKDFNNEADTPDNFQSRRPNTSFCFLDIRSPGLGDTAMYLCATSRTRLEETQYFGPGTRLLVL.

This sequence joins TRBV18 and TRBJ2-1; 7 bases align to TRBD2. CDR3 size: 16 residues. V lost 2 bases and J lost 3; bases outside the gene matches: 7. In germline, CDR1 is KGHSH, CDR2 LQKENI. CDR3 nucleotides: TGTGCCAGCTCACCAATAAGGACTAGGGGCTACAATGAGCAGTTCTTC. Translation gives CASSPIRTRGYNEQFF.

The chain has TRBV27 and TRBJ1-4; possible D gene TRBD1, 6 bases. From germline, CDR1 is MNHEY and CDR2 SMNVEV (reference sequence). The germline V and J ends were trimmed by 3 bases and 7 bases, with 12 bases remaining between them. The CDR3 consists of 14 residues. The CDR3 DNA follows: TGTGCCAGCAGTTTCAGGGGAGTAAGTGAAAAACTGTTTTTT. It codes for CASSFRGVSEKLFF.

The chain couples TRBV5-1 to TRBJ1-2; TRBD1 might be the D (6 bases). The V end was cut by 1 base, the J end by 7 bases, with 14 bases between. The CDR3 sequence is 14 residues long. From germline, CDR1 is SGHRS and CDR2 YFSETQ. The CDR3: CASSLQGRSGGYTF. The DNA for the CDR3 is TGCGCCAGCAGCTTGCAGGGGCGTAGTGGTGGCTACACCTTC.

This clone showed up just once. The rearrangement joins TRBV5-6 to TRBJ2-2, with 11 nucleotides matching TRBD2. V dropped 4 bases and J dropped 0; count of bases not matched to a gene: 2. The germline CDR1 and CDR2 sequences are SGHDT and YYEEEE. CDR3 length: 16 amino acids. The CDR3, as DNA: TGTGCCAGCAGCACACTAGCGGGGGCGAACACCGGGGAGCTGTTTTTT. Its translation: CASSTLAGANTGELFF.

This chain connects TRBV6-1 to TRBJ1-2; D call uncertain. The CDR3 is made up of 13 amino acids. Deletions cut 0 bases from V and 8 bases from J, with 10 bases between. The germline V gene has CDR1 MNHNS and CDR2 SASEGT. As DNA, the CDR3 is TGTGCCAGCAGTGAAGCGCTTGACCGAGGCTACACCTTC. As protein: CASSEALDRGYTF.

The chain has TRBV28 and TRBJ2-7; 8 bases map to TRBD2. The germline CDR1 and CDR2 sequences are MDHEN and SYDVKM. The J segment lost 4 bases and the V segment lost 3 bases, leaving 8 bases of the junction unmatched. This CDR3 is built from 15 residues. The CDR3 DNA sequence: TGTGCCAGCAGTTTCGGGACTAGTAATCGGTACGAGCAGTACTTC. This encodes CASSFGTSNRYEQYF.

This chain links TRBV6-1 with TRBJ2-4, with D perhaps TRBD1 (5 bases). V was trimmed by 4 bases and J by 0 bases, leaving 10 bases between them. This CDR3 comprises 15 residues. Germline V gene data show CDR1 as MNHNS and CDR2 as SASEGT. The CDR3 nucleotides read TGTGCCAGCAGTGCGAGACAGCTAGCCAAAAACATTCAGTACTTC. Its protein is CASSARQLAKNIQYF.

The V and J genes are TRBV4-1 and TRBJ2-3; 12 bases map to TRBD2. Unmatched junction bases numbered 6, after V lost 3 bases and J lost 2 bases. There are 17 residues in the CDR3. CDR1 MGHRA and CDR2 YSYEKL come from the germline V gene. In DNA form, the CDR3 reads TGCGCCAGCAGCCATTCAGGACTAGCGGGAAACACAGATACGCAGTATTTT. It codes for CASSHSGLAGNTDTQYF.

This chain joins TRBV21-1 and TRBJ1-6; TRBD1 was called by the table and not checked on the DNA. TRBV21-1 is an annotated pseudogene. This CDR3 contains 21 residues. In nucleotides, the CDR3 is TGTGCCAGCAGCATCCTGCCCTGGGCAGTTCGGAACCCCCTTAAAGATTCACCCCTCCACTTT. Amino acids: CASSILPWAVRNPLKDSPLHF.

The CDR3 DNA reads TGTGCCAGCAGTTTCGACAGTCTGGGAAACACCATATATTTT. This gives the protein CASSFDSLGNTIYF. The V gene is TRBV6-6, the J gene TRBJ1-3, with a tentative D call TRBD1 (5 bases). The CDR3 runs to 14 residues. The V end lost 4 bases, the J end lost 4 bases, and 11 bases lay between the germline ends. Germline CDR1 and CDR2: MNHNY and SVGAGI (reference sequence).

The chain employs TRBV6-6 and TRBJ1-2; 8 nucleotides match TRBD1. The CDR3 totals 15 residues. Trimming removed 5 bases from V and 4 bases from J; junction bases left unmatched: 9. Per germline, CDR1 MNHNY and CDR2 SVGAGI (reference sequence). The CDR3 DNA is TGTGCCAGCAGTACCAGAGCGGGACAGGCCTATGGCTACACCTTC. Its translation: CASSTRAGQAYGYTF.